This is a list of T cell receptor beta chains from one sample in a study of shared clonotypes between healthy human individuals. Only in-frame clones appear in the TCRdb table, and some are missing; sequencing was by immunoSEQ multiplex PCR. Of roughly 200,000 clones listed, roughly 70% were seen once; the top ten hold more than 9%. The sample consisted of memory CD4+ T cells sorted from blood. Every receptor here comes from a man aged 25 to 40 in good health. Each CDR3 is given with its conserved first and last residue. Each record gives: CDR3 length, clone size, V gene, J gene, CDR3 protein. Clone size is shown for a subset of rows, as once, few, many or a class of expanded clone.

cdr3_length: 13
clone_size: few
v_call: TRBV2
j_call: TRBJ1-2
cdr3_aa: CASTRDYNYGYTF

cdr3_length: 15
clone_size: few
v_call: TRBV11-1
j_call: TRBJ2-1
cdr3_aa: CASSLEVGSLDEQFF

cdr3_length: 15
clone_size: NA
v_call: TRBV29-1
j_call: TRBJ1-1
cdr3_aa: CSVEKYLQLNTEAFF

cdr3_length: 16
clone_size: NA
v_call: TRBV2
j_call: TRBJ2-6
cdr3_aa: CASCQGYGSGANVLTF

cdr3_length: 20
clone_size: NA
v_call: TRBV12-2
j_call: TRBJ2-7
cdr3_aa: CASRPSGGSPLGKGDYEQYF

cdr3_length: 14
clone_size: NA
v_call: TRBV28
j_call: TRBJ2-7
cdr3_aa: CASRGSEPSYEQYF

cdr3_length: 14
clone_size: few
v_call: TRBV28
j_call: TRBJ2-7
cdr3_aa: CASTKGGSGRGQYF

cdr3_length: 14
clone_size: NA
v_call: TRBV13
j_call: TRBJ2-7
cdr3_aa: CASSLLGGPYEQYF

cdr3_length: 13
clone_size: NA
v_call: TRBV7-9
j_call: TRBJ2-2
cdr3_aa: CASSVTVTGELFF

cdr3_length: 12
clone_size: few
v_call: TRBV7-2
j_call: TRBJ2-1
cdr3_aa: CASSFSDTEQFF

cdr3_length: 14
clone_size: NA
v_call: TRBV6-5
j_call: TRBJ1-4
cdr3_aa: CASSYLDSNEKLFF

cdr3_length: 13
clone_size: few
v_call: TRBV19
j_call: TRBJ1-2
cdr3_aa: CASSYGGRYGYTF

cdr3_length: 14
clone_size: once
v_call: TRBV9
j_call: TRBJ2-7
cdr3_aa: CASSVASFSYEQYF

cdr3_length: 13
clone_size: NA
v_call: TRBV7-2
j_call: TRBJ1-2
cdr3_aa: CASSFTANYGYTF

cdr3_length: 14
clone_size: NA
v_call: TRBV9
j_call: TRBJ2-5
cdr3_aa: CASSVASGGETQYF

cdr3_length: 16
clone_size: NA
v_call: TRBV5-6
j_call: TRBJ1-5
cdr3_aa: CASSVGGLVGNQPQHF

cdr3_length: 13
clone_size: NA
v_call: TRBV28
j_call: TRBJ1-2
cdr3_aa: CASSLGRLLGYTF

cdr3_length: 14
clone_size: once
v_call: TRBV2
j_call: TRBJ2-3
cdr3_aa: CASSWTGITDTQYF

cdr3_length: 14
clone_size: few
v_call: TRBV27
j_call: TRBJ2-7
cdr3_aa: CASSLGTDPYEQYF

cdr3_length: 14
clone_size: NA
v_call: TRBV6-6
j_call: TRBJ1-1
cdr3_aa: CASSYPGKNTEAFF

cdr3_length: 13
clone_size: NA
v_call: TRBV5-1
j_call: TRBJ2-7
cdr3_aa: CASNPRGGYRQYF

cdr3_length: 16
clone_size: NA
v_call: TRBV14
j_call: TRBJ2-2
cdr3_aa: CASSKRTGLGTGELFF

cdr3_length: 19
clone_size: NA
v_call: TRBV4-1
j_call: TRBJ2-7
cdr3_aa: CASSHGAGTSGRSSYEQYF

cdr3_length: 13
clone_size: few
v_call: TRBV29-1
j_call: TRBJ2-5
cdr3_aa: CSVWTGGQETQYF

cdr3_length: 14
clone_size: NA
v_call: TRBV11-2
j_call: TRBJ1-1
cdr3_aa: CASSLIFQNTEAFF